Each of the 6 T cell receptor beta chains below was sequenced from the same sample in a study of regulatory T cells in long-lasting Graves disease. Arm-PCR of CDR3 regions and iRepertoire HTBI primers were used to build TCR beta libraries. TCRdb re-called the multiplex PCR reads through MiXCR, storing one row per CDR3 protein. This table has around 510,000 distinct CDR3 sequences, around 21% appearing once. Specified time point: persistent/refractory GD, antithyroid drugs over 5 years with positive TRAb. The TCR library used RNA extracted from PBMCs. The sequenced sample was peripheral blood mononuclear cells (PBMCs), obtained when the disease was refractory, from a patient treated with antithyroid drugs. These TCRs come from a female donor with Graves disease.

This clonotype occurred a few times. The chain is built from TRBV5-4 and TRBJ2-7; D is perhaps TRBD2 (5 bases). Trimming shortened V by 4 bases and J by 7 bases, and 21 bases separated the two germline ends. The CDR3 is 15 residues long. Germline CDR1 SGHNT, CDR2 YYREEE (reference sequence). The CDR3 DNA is TGTGCCAGCAGCAGCCCGAGTAACGGGGTGGAAGAGCAGTACTTC. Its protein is CASSSPSNGVEEQYF.

The CDR3 coding sequence is TGCGCCAGCAGTGAGTCGAGGGGGGGCTATGGCTACACCTTC. Encoded protein: CASSESRGGYGYTF. The chain recombines TRBV10-2 with TRBJ1-2; perhaps TRBD1 as D (6 bases). Germline CDR1 is WSHSY and CDR2 is SAAADI. The CDR3 is 14 residues long. Trimming left V 0 bases short and J 4 bases short, with 9 bases between.

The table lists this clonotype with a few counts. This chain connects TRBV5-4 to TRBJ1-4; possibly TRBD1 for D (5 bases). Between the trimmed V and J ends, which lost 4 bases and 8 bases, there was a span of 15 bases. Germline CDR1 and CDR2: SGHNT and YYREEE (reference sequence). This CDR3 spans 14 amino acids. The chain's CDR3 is CASSTGPYTEKLFF. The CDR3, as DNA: TGTGCCAGCAGCACGGGGCCTTACACGGAAAAACTGTTTTTT. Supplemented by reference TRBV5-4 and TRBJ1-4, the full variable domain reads ETGVTQSPTHLIKTRGQQVTLRCSSQSGHNTVSWYQQALGQGPQFIFQYYREEENGRGNFPPRFSGLQFPNYSSELNVNALELDDSALYLCASSTGPYTEKLFFGSGTQLSVL.

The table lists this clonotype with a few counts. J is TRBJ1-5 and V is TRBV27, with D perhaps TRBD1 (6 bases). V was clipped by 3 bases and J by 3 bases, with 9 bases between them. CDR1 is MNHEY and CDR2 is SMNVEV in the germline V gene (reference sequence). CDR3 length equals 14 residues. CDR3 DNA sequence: TGTGCCAGCAGTTTCAGGGGAGACAATCAGCCCCAGCATTTT. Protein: CASSFRGDNQPQHF.

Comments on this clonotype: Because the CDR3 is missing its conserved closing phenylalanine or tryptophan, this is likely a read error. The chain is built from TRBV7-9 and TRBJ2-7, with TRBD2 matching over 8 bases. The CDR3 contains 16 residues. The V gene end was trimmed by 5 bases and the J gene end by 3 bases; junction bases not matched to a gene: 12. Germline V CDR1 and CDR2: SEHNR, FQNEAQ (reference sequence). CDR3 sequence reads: CASSIELSGTLYEQYS. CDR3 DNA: TGTGCCAGCAGCATAGAACTTAGCGGGACGCTCTACGAGCAGTACTCC.

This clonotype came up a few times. CDR3 residues: CASSQGTTTGVQYF. The CDR3 bases are TGCGCCAGCAGCCAAGGGACTACCACAGGGGTTCAGTACTTC. V gene TRBV4-3 combines with J gene TRBJ2-5; D is possibly TRBD1 (7 bases). Germline CDR1 and CDR2: LGHNA and YSLEER. This CDR3 region has 14 residues. The V end was cut by 1 base, the J end by 11 bases, with 17 bases between.